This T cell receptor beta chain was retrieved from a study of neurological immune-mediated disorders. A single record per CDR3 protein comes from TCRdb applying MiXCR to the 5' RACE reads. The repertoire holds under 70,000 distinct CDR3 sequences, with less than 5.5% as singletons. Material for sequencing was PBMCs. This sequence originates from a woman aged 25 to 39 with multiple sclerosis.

CDR3 region: CASKGLAGSTDTQYF. The DNA of the CDR3 is TGTGCCAGCAAAGGACTAGCGGGGAGCACAGATACGCAGTATTTT. The chain is built from TRBV2 and TRBJ2-3; 12 bases are a match to TRBD2. Germline V gene lookup returns CDR1 SNHLY and CDR2 FYNNEI. The CDR3 extends over 15 amino acids. The V segment lost 7 bases and the J segment 0 bases; nucleotides outside the gene matches: 2.